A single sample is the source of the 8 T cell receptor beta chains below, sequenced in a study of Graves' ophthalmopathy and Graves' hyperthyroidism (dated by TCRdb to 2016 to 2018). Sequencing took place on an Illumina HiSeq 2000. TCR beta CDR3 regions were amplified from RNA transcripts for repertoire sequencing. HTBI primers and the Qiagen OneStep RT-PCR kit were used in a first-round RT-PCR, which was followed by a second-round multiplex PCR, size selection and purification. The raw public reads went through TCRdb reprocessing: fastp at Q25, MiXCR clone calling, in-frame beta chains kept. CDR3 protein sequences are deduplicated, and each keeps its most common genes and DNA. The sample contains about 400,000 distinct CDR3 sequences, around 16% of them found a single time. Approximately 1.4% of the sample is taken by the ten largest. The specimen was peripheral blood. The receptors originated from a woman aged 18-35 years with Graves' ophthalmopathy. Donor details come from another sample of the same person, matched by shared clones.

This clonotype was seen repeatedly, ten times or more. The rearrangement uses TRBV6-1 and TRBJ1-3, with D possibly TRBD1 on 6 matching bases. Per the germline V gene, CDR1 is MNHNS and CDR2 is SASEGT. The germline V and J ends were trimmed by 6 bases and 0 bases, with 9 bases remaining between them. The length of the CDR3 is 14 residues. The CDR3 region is CASRGQSSGNTIYF. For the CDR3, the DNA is TGTGCCAGCAGAGGACAGAGCTCTGGAAACACCATATATTTT.

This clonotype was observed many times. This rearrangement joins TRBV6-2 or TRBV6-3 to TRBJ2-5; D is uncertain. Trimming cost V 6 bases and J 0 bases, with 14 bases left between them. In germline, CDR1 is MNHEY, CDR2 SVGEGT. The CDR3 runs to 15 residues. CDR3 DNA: TGTGCCAGCAGGAGGCCAGGACGGGACCAAGAGACCCAGTACTTC. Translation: CASRRPGRDQETQYF.

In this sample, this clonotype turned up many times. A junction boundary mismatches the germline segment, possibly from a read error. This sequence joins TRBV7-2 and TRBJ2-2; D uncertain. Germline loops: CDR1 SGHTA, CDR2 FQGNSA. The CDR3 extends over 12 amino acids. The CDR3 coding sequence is TGTGCCAGCAGCTCGGGCACCGAGGAGCTGTTTTTT. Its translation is CASSSGTEELFF. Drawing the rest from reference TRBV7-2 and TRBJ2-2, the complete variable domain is GAGVSQSPSNKVTEKGKDVELRCDPISGHTALYWYRQSLGQGLEFLIYFQGNSAPDKSGLPSDRFSAERTGGSVSTLTIQRTQQEDSAVYLCASSSGTEELFFGEGSRLTVL.

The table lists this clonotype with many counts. CDR3 sequence: CASSLDAYPQETQYF. The CDR3 coding sequence is TGTGCCAGCAGCTTAGATGCCTACCCACAAGAGACCCAGTACTTC. The chain uses TRBV7-2 and TRBJ2-5; D not resolved. The germline V gene has CDR1 SGHTA and CDR2 FQGNSA. The CDR3 is made up of 15 amino acids. Trimming cost V 1 base and J 2 bases, with 11 bases left between them.

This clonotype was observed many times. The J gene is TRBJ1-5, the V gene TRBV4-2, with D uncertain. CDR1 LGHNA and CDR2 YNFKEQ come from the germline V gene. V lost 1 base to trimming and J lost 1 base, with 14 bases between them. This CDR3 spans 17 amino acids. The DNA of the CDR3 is TGTGCCAGCAGCCAAGGGTTTGCCGACACAAGCAATCAGCCCCAGCATTTT. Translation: CASSQGFADTSNQPQHF.

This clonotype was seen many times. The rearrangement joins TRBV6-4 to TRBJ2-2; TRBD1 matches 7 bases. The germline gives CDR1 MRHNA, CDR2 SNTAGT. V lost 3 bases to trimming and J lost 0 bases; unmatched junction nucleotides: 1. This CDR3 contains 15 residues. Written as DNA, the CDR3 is TGTGCCAGCAGTGATCAGGGGGCGAACACCGGGGAGCTGTTTTTT. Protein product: CASSDQGANTGELFF.

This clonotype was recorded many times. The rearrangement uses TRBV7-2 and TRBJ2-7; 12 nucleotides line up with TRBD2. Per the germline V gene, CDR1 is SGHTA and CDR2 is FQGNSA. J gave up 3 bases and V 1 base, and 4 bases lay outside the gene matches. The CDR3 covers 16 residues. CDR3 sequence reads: CASSLVASGRVYEQYF. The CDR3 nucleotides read TGTGCCAGCAGCTTAGTGGCTAGCGGGAGGGTCTACGAGCAGTACTTC.

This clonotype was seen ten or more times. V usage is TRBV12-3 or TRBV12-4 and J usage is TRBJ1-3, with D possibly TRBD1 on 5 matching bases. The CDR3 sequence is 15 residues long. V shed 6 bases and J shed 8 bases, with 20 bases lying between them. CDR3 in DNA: TGTGCCAGCAGAGGGACGGATGATCTCGGAGACACCATATATTTT. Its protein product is CASRGTDDLGDTIYF.